The TCR beta chain under discussion was sequenced for a study of T cells in Graves' hyperthyroidism and ophthalmopathy. This clonotype was observed many times. RNA transcripts provided the source from which TCR beta CDR3 regions were amplified. Researchers ran a first-round RT-PCR on the TCR CDR3 using the HTBI primer set. TCRdb used MiXCR to reprocess the multiplex PCR reads, holding one entry per CDR3 protein. Found here are 700,000 or so distinct CDR3 sequences, about 14% of them singletons; the top ten hold around 13%. Germline CDR1 reads SGHDN; CDR2 reads FVKESK. The CDR3 covers 15 residues. After removal of 5 bases from V and 6 bases from J, the junction contained 10 bases not matched to a gene.

The chain employs TRBV14 and TRBJ2-3, with 8 bases aligning to TRBD2. The source of this sequence is a woman aged 50 to 65 with Graves' ophthalmopathy. Sequencing input: blood. For the CDR3, the DNA is TGTGCCAGCAGCTCCACGGGAGGGCCGTCGGATACGCAGTATTTT. Protein product: CASSSTGGPSDTQYF.